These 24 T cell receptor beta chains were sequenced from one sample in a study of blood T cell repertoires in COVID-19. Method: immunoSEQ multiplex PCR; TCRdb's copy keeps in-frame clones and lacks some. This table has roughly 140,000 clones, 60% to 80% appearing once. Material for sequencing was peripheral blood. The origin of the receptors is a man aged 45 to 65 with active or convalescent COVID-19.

The CDR3 region is CASSQGLAELYNEQFF. Here the CDR3 DNA reads TGTGCCAGCAGCCAAGGCCTAGCGGAACTCTACAATGAGCAGTTCTTC. The chain employs TRBV3-1 (or the pseudogene TRBV3-2) and TRBJ2-1, with TRBD2 identical over 7 bases. This CDR3 is built from 16 residues. Germline CDR1 and CDR2: LGHDT and YNNKEL (reference sequence). Germline trimming cut 1 base from V and 3 bases from J; bases unmatched to any gene: 6.

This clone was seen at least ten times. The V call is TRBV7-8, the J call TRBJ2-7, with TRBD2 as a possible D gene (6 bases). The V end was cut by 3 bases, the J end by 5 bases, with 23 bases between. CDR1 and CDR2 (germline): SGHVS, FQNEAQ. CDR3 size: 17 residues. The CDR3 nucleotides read TGTGCCAGCAGCTTGGGACTGGGGTTAGGTGGTCTGCACGAGCAGTACTTC. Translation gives CASSLGLGLGGLHEQYF.

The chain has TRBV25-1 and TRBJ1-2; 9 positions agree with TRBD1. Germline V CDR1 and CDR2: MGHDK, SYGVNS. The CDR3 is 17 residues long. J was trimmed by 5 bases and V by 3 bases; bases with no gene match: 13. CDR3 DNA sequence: TGTGCCAGCAGTGACCGGGGACAGGGATCCCGCGGTTATGGCTACACCTTC. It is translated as CASSDRGQGSRGYGYTF.

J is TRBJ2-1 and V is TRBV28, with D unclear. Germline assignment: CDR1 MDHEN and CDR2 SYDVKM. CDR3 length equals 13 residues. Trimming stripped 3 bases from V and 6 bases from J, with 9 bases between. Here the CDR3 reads CASSLLPGNEQFF. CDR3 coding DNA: TGTGCCAGCAGTTTGCTACCTGGCAATGAGCAGTTCTTC.

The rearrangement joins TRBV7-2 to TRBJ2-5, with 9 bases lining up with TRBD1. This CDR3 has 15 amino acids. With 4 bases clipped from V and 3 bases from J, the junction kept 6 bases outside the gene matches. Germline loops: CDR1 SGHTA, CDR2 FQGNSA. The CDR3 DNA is TGTGCCAGCAGCTCCCTCGGGACAGGGAAAGAGACCCAGTACTTC. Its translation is CASSSLGTGKETQYF. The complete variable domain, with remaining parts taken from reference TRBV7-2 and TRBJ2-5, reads GAGVSQSPSNKVTEKGKDVELRCDPISGHTALYWYRQSLGQGLEFLIYFQGNSAPDKSGLPSDRFSAERTGGSVSTLTIQRTQQEDSAVYLCASSSLGTGKETQYFGPGTRLLVL.

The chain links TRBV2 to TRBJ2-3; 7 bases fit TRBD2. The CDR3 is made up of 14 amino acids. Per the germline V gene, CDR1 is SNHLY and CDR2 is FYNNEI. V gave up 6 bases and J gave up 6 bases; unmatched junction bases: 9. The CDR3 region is CASRQRIGGDTQYF. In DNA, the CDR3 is TGTGCCAGCAGGCAACGTATCGGGGGGGATACGCAGTATTTT.

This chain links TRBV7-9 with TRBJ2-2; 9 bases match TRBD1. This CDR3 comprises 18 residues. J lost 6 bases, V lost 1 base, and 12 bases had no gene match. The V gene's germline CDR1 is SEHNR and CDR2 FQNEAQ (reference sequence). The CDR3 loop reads CASSLVEGDRDSAGELFF. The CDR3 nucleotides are TGTGCCAGCAGCTTAGTTGAAGGGGACAGGGACTCCGCCGGGGAGCTGTTTTTT.

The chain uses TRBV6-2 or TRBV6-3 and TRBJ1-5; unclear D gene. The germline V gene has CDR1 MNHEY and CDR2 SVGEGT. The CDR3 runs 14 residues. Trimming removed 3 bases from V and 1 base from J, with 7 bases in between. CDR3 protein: CASSYGGSNQPQHF. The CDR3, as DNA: TGTGCCAGCAGTTATGGAGGGAGCAATCAGCCCCAGCATTTT.

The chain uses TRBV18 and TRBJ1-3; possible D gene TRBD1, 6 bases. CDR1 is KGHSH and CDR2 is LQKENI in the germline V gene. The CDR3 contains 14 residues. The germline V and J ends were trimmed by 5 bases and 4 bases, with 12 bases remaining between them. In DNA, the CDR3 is TGTGCCAGCTCAGAAACAGGGTACGGAAACACCATATATTTT. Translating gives CASSETGYGNTIYF.

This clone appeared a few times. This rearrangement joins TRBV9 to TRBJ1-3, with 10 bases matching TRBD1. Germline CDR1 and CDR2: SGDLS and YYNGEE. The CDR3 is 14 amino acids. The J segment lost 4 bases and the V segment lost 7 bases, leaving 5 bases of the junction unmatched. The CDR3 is CASADRGRGNTIYF. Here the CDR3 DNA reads TGTGCCAGCGCCGACAGGGGGCGAGGAAACACCATATATTTT.

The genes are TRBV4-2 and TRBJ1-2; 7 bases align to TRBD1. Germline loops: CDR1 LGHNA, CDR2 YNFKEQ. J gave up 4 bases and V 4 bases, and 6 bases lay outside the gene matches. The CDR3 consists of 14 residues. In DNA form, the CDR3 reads TGTGCCAGCAGCCCCGAGGCAGGGGGCTATGGCTACACCTTC. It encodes CASSPEAGGYGYTF.

CDR3 sequence: CASSYTAGSTEAFF. CDR3 bases: TGTGCCAGCAGTTATACAGCCGGCAGCACTGAAGCTTTCTTT. J is TRBJ1-1 and V is TRBV11-1, with unresolved D. Trimming removed 6 bases from V and 4 bases from J, with 15 bases in between. The CDR3 is 14 residues long. Germline assignment: CDR1 SGHAT and CDR2 FQDESV (reference sequence).

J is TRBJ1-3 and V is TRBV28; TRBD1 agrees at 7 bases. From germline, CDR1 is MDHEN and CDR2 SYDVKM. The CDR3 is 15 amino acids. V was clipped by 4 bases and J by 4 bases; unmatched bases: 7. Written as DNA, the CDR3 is TGTGCCAGCAGTTCCGGACAGGTTGCGGGAAACACCATATATTTT. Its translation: CASSSGQVAGNTIYF.

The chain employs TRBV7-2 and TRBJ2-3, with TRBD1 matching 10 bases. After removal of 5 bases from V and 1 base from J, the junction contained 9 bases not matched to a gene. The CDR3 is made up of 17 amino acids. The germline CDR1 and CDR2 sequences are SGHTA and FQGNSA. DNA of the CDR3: TGTGCCAGCAGCCTGCAAGCCGGGACAGGGGGCACAGATACGCAGTATTTT. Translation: CASSLQAGTGGTDTQYF.

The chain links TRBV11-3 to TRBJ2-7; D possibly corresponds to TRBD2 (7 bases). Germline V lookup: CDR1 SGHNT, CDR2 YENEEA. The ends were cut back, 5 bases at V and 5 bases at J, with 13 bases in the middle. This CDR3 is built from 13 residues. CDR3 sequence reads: CASSGRGGHEQYF. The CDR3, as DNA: TGTGCCAGCAGCGGACGCGGGGGCCACGAGCAGTACTTC. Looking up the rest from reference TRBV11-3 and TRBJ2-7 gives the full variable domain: EAGVVQSPRYKIIEKKQPVAFWCNPISGHNTLYWYLQNLGQGPELLIRYENEEAVDDSQLPKDRFSAERLKGVDSTLKIQPAELGDSAVYLCASSGRGGHEQYFGPGTRLTVT.

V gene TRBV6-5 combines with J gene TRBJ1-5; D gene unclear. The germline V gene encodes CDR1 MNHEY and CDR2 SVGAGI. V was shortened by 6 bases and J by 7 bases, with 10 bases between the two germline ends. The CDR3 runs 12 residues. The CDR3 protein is CASSVQWQPQHF. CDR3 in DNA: TGTGCCAGCAGCGTACAGTGGCAGCCCCAGCATTTT.

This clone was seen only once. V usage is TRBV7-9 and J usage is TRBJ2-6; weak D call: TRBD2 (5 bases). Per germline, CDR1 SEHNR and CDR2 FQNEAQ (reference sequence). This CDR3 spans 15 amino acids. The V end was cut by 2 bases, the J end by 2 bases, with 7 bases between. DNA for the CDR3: TGTGCCAGCAGCTTATGGGGAGCTGGGGCCAACGTCCTGACTTTC. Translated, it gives CASSLWGAGANVLTF.

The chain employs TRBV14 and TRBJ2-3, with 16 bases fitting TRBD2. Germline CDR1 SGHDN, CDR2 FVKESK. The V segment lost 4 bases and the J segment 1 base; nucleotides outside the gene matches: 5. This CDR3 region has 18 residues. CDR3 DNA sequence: TGTGCCAGCAGCCGGGGACTAGCGGGAGGGCCTCGCACAGATACGCAGTATTTT. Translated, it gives CASSRGLAGGPRTDTQYF.

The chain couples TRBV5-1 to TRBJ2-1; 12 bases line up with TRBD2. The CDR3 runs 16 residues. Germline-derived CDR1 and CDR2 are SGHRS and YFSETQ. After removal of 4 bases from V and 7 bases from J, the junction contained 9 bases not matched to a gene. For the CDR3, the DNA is TGCGCCAGCAGCAGAGCTAGCGGGAGGGCCGGGAATGAGCAGTTCTTC. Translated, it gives CASSRASGRAGNEQFF.

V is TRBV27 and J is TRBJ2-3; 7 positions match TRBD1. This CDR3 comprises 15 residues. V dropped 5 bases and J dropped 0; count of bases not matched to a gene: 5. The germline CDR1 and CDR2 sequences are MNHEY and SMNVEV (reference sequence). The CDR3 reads CASSPWDSSTDTQYF. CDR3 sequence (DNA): TGTGCCAGCAGTCCCTGGGACAGCAGCACAGATACGCAGTATTTT.

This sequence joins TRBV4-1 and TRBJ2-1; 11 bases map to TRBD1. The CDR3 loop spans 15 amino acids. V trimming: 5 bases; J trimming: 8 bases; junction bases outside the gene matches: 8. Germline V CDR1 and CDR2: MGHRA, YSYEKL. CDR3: CASSYRDRGYDEQFF. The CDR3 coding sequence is TGCGCCAGCAGCTACCGGGACAGGGGGTATGATGAGCAGTTCTTC.

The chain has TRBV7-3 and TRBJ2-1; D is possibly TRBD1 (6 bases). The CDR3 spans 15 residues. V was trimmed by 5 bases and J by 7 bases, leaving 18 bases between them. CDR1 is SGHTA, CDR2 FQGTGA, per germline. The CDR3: CASSQTGTNTNEQFF. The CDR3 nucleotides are TGTGCCAGCAGCCAAACGGGGACAAATACTAATGAGCAGTTCTTC.

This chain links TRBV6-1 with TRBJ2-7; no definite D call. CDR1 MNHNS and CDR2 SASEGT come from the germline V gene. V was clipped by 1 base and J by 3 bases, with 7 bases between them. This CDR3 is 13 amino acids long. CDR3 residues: CASSEEAGYEQYF. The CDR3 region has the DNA TGTGCCAGCAGTGAAGAAGCTGGCTACGAGCAGTACTTC.

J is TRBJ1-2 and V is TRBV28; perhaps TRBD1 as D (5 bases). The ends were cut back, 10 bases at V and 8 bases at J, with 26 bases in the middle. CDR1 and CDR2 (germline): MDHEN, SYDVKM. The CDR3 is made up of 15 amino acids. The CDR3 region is CATTRQSLPARGYTF. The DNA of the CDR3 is TGTGCCACCACGAGACAGTCCCTCCCGGCGAGGGGCTACACCTTC.